This T cell receptor beta chain was identified during a study of T cell changes during pregnancy in multiple sclerosis. CDR1 and CDR2 (germline): SGHRS, YFSETQ. CDR3 length equals 15 residues. Trimming took 0 bases from V and 2 from J, leaving 9 bases between them. Clones were sequenced by immunoSEQ multiplex PCR, and TCRdb holds only the in-frame ones, with some missing. The sample records 39,000 or so clones, 90% to 95% being singletons. The chain links TRBV5-1 to TRBJ2-1; D possibly corresponds to TRBD2 (5 bases). The receptor comes from a female donor with multiple sclerosis, enrolled in a pregnancy study. Material: CD8+ T cells from peripheral blood mononuclear cells, obtained in the third trimester of pregnancy. For the CDR3, the DNA is TGCGCCAGCAGCTTGGAAATAGCGACCTACAATGAGCAGTTCTTC. Residues: CASSLEIATYNEQFF. Full variable domain (outside the CDR3, taken from reference TRBV5-1 and TRBJ2-1): KAGVTQTPRYLIKTRGQQVTLSCSPISGHRSVSWYQQTPGQGLQFLFEYFSETQRNKGNFPGRFSGRQFSNSRSEMNVSTLELGDSALYLCASSLEIATYNEQFFGPGTRLTVL.